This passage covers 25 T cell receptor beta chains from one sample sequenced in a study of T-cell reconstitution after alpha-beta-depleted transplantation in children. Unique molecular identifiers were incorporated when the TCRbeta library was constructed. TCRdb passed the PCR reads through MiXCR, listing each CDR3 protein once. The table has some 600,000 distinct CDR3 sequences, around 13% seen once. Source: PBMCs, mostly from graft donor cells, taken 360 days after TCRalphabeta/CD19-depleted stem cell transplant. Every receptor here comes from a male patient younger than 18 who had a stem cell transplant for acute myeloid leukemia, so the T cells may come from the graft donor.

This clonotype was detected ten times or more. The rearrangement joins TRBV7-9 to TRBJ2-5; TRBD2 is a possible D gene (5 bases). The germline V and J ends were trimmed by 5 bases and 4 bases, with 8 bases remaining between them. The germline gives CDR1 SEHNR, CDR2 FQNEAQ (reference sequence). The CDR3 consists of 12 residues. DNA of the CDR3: TGTGCCAGCAGCCTGAGGGTAGAGACCCAGTACTTC. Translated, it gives CASSLRVETQYF.

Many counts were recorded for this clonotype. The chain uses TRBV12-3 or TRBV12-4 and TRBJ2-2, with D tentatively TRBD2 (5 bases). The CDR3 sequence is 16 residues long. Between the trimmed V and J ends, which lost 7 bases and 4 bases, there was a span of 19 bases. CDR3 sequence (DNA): TGTGCCAGCATCCTCGGATGGCCCGAGGGCACCGGGGAGCTGTTTTTT. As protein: CASILGWPEGTGELFF.

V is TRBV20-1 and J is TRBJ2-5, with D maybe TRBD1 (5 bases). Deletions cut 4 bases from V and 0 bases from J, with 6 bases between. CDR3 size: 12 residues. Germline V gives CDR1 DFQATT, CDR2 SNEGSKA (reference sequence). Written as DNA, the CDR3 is TGCAGTGCTAAGGGGTACCAAGAGACCCAGTACTTC. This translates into CSAKGYQETQYF.

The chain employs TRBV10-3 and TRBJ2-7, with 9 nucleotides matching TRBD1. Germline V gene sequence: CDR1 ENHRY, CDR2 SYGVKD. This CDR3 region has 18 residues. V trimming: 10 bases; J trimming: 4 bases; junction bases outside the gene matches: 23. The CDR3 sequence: CATIDRDRDFGRAYEQYF. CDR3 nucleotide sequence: TGTGCCACCATAGACCGGGACAGGGATTTCGGTCGGGCATACGAGCAGTACTTC.

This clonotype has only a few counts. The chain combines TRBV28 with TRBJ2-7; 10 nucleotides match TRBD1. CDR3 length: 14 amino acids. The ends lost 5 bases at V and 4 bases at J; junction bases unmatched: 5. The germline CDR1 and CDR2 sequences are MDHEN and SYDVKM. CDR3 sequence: CASSPDRGLYEQYF. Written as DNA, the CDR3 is TGTGCCAGCAGTCCCGACAGGGGGCTATACGAGCAGTACTTC. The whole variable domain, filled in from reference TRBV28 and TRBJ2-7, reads DVKVTQSSRYLVKRTGEKVFLECVQDMDHENMFWYRQDPGLGLRLIYFSYDVKMKEKGDIPEGYSVSREKKERFSLILESASTNQTSMYLCASSPDRGLYEQYFGPGTRLTVT.

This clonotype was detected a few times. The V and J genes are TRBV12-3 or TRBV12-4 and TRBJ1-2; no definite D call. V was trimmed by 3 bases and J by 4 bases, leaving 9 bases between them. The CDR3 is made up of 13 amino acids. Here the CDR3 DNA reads TGTGCCAGCAGTTTTGAGTACGCCTATGGCTACACCTTC. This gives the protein CASSFEYAYGYTF.

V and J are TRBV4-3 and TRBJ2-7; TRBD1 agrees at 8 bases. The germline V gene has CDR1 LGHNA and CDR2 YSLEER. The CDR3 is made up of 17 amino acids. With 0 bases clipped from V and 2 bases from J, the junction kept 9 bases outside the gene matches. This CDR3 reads CASSQESSGQGPYEQYF. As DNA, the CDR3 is TGCGCCAGCAGCCAAGAGTCAAGTGGACAGGGCCCCTACGAGCAGTACTTC.

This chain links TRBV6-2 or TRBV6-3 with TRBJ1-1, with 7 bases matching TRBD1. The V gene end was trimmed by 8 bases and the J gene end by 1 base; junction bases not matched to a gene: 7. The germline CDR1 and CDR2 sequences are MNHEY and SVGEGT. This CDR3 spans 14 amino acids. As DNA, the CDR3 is TGTGCCAGCGGTGACAGGGTGAGGAACACTGAAGCTTTCTTT. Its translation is CASGDRVRNTEAFF.

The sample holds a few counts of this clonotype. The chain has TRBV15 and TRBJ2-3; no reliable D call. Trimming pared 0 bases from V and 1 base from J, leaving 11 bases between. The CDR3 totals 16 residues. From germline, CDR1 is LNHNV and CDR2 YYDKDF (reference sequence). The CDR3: CATSRDVTGRTDTQYF. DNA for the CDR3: TGTGCCACCAGCAGAGATGTGACTGGCCGCACAGATACGCAGTATTTT.

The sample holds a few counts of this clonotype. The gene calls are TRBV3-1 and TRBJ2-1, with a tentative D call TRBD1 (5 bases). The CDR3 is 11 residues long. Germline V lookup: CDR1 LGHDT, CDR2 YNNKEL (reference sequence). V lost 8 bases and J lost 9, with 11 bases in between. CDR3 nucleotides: TGTGCCAGCTCCTGGGGCAGTGAGCAGTTCTTC. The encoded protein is CASSWGSEQFF.

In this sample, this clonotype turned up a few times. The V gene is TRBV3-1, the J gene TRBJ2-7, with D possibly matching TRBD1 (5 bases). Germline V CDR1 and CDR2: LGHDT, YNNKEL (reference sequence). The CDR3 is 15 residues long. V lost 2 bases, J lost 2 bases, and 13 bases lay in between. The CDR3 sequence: CASSQLGVSPYEQYF. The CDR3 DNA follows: TGTGCCAGCAGCCAATTAGGGGTTTCGCCCTACGAGCAGTACTTC.

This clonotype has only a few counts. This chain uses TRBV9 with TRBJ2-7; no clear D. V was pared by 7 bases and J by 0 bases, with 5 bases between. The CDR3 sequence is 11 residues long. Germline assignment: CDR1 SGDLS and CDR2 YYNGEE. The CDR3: CASLSSYEQYF. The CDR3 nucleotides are TGTGCCAGCTTGAGCTCCTACGAGCAGTACTTC.

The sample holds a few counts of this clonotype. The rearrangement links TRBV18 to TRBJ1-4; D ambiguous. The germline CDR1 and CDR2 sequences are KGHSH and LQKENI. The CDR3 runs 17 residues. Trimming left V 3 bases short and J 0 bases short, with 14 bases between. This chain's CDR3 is CASSPLDGPTTNEKLFF. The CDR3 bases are TGTGCCAGCTCACCGTTGGACGGACCAACAACTAATGAAAAACTGTTTTTT.

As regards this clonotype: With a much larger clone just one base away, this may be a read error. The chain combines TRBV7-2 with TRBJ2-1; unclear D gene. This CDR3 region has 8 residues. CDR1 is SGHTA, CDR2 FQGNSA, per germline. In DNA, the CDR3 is TGTGCCAGCGGCTTAGAGTTCTTC. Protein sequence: CASGLEFF.

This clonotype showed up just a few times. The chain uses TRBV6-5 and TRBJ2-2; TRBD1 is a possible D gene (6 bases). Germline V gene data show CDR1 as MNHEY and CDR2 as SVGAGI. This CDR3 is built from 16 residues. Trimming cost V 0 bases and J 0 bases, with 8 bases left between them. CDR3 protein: CASSYSPGANTGELFF. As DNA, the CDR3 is TGTGCCAGCAGTTACTCGCCAGGGGCGAACACCGGGGAGCTGTTTTTT.

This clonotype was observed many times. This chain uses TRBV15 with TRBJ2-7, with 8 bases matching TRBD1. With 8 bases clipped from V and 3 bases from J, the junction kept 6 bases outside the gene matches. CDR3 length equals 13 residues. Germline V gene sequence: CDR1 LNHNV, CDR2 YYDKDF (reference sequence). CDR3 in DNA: TGTGCCACCGCCGGGACAGGCTTCTACGAGCAGTACTTC. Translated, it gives CATAGTGFYEQYF.

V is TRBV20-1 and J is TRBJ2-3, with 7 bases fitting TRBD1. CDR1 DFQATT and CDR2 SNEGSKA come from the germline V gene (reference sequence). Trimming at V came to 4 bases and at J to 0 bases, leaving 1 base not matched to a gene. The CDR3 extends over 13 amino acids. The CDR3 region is CSANRGSTDTQYF. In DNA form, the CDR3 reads TGCAGTGCTAACAGGGGTAGCACAGATACGCAGTATTTT.

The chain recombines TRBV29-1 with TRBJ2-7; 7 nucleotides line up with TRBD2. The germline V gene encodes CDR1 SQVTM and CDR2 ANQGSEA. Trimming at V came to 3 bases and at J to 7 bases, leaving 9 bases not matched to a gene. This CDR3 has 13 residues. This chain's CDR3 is CSVERLAAGEQYF. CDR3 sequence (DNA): TGCAGCGTTGAGCGGCTAGCGGCGGGAGAGCAGTACTTC.

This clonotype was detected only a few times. CDR3 amino acids: CASSQDAVAGYVRTNYNEQFF. Written as DNA, the CDR3 is TGCGCCAGCAGCCAAGACGCGGTGGCAGGGTATGTCCGAACGAACTACAATGAGCAGTTCTTC. V is TRBV4-1 and J is TRBJ2-1; perhaps TRBD1 as D (5 bases). V was pared by 0 bases and J by 3 bases, with 27 bases between. Germline V gives CDR1 MGHRA, CDR2 YSYEKL. The CDR3 runs to 21 residues.

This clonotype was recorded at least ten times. CDR3 residues: CSVEERLAGETQYF. CDR3 nucleotide sequence: TGCAGCGTTGAAGAAAGGCTAGCGGGGGAGACCCAGTACTTC. The chain uses TRBV29-1 and TRBJ2-5, with TRBD2 identical over 9 bases. The germline gives CDR1 SQVTM, CDR2 ANQGSEA. The CDR3 has 14 residues. V was clipped by 0 bases and J by 5 bases; unmatched bases: 4.

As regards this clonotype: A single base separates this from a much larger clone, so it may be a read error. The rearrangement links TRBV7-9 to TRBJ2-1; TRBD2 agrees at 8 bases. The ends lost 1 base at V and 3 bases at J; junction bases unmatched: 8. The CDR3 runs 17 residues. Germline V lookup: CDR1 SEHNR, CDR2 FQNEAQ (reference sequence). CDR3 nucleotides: TGTGCCAGCAGCTTAGTGGGATTAGCGGGAAGCTACAATGAGCAGTTCTTC. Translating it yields CASSLVGLAGSYNEQFF.

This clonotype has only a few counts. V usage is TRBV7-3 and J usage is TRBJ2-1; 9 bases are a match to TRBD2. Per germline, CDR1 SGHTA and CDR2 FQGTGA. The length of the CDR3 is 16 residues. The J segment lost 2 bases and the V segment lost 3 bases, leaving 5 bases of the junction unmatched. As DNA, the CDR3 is TGTGCCAGCAGCTTTAACGCGGGAGGGCCCTACAATGAGCAGTTCTTC. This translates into CASSFNAGGPYNEQFF.

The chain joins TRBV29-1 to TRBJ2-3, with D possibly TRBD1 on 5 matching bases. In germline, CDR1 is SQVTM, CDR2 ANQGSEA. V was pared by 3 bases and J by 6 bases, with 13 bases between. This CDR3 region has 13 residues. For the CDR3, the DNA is TGCAGCGTTGACCAGGGCCCCGTGGATACGCAGTATTTT. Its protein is CSVDQGPVDTQYF.

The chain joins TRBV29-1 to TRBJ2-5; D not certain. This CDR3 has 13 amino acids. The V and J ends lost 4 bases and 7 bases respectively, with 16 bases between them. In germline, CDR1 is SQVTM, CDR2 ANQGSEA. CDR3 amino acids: CSVGPTSRGTQYF. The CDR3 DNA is TGCAGCGTTGGACCGACTTCCCGAGGGACCCAGTACTTC.

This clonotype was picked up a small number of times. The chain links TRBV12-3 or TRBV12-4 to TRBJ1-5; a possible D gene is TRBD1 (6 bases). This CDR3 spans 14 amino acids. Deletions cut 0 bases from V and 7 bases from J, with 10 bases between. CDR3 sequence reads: CASSLAGGMQPQHF. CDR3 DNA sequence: TGTGCCAGCAGTTTAGCAGGGGGTATGCAGCCCCAGCATTTT.